These 10 T cell receptor beta chains were all obtained from the same sample, sequenced in a study of T cell repertoires in ileal Crohn's disease. Measured with immunoSEQ multiplex PCR; TCRdb has only the in-frame clones, and not every one. The sample holds around 8,600 clones, around three quarters seen once. Sequences were obtained from ileal tissue. These receptors all come from an adult with Crohn's disease.

The rearrangement links TRBV7-6 to TRBJ2-7; the match to TRBD1 covers 9 bases. V dropped 4 bases and J dropped 5; count of bases not matched to a gene: 6. The CDR3 length is 14 residues. Germline V CDR1 and CDR2: SGHVS, FNYEAQ. As DNA, the CDR3 is TGTGCCAGCAGCTCCCGGGACAGGGATCACGAGCAGTACTTC. It translates to CASSSRDRDHEQYF.

The chain joins TRBV11-2 to TRBJ2-7, with a tentative D call TRBD2 (6 bases). CDR3 length: 13 amino acids. V lost 3 bases and J lost 2, with 8 bases in between. The germline CDR1 and CDR2 sequences are SGHAT and FQNNGV. CDR3 sequence reads: CASSFGGAYEQYF. CDR3 sequence (DNA): TGTGCCAGCAGCTTTGGCGGGGCCTACGAGCAGTACTTC.

The CDR3 DNA reads TGTGCCAGCTCAGCCCAGGGTGGGGGCACTTTGAACACTGAAGCTTTCTTT. Translating it yields CASSAQGGGTLNTEAFF. The genes are TRBV18 and TRBJ1-1; TRBD1 might be the D (6 bases). V shed 5 bases and J shed 0 bases, with 19 bases lying between them. This CDR3 spans 17 amino acids. Germline V gene sequence: CDR1 KGHSH, CDR2 LQKENI.

This chain uses TRBV5-4 with TRBJ2-3; 12 bases are shared with TRBD2. With 1 base clipped from V and 6 bases from J, the junction kept 6 bases outside the gene matches. The CDR3 runs to 16 residues. Germline CDR1 reads SGHNT; CDR2 reads YYREEE (reference sequence). The CDR3 coding sequence is TGTGCCAGCAGCTTGCGGCTAGCGGGGGGGGAGGATACGCAGTATTTT. Its translation is CASSLRLAGGEDTQYF.

This sequence joins TRBV18 and TRBJ2-3, with 8 bases fitting TRBD1. After removal of 4 bases from V and 2 bases from J, the junction contained 8 bases not matched to a gene. Germline lookup yields CDR1 KGHSH and CDR2 LQKENI. The CDR3 is 16 residues long. In DNA, the CDR3 is TGTGCCAGCTCACTAAGACAGGGGAGCTCCACAGATACGCAGTATTTT. Protein sequence: CASSLRQGSSTDTQYF.

The chain carries TRBV6-1 and TRBJ1-5; D not certain. The length of the CDR3 is 14 residues. Germline values: CDR1 MNHNS, CDR2 SASEGT. V lost 7 bases to trimming and J lost 1 base, with 11 bases between them. CDR3 amino acids: CASNLSGSNQPQHF. CDR3 DNA: TGTGCCAGCAACCTCTCGGGGAGCAATCAGCCCCAGCATTTT.

The chain carries TRBV2 and TRBJ1-5, with 8 bases aligning to TRBD1. The CDR3 is 14 residues long. Germline values: CDR1 SNHLY, CDR2 FYNNEI. Trimming at V came to 7 bases and at J to 5 bases, leaving 7 bases not matched to a gene. CDR3 sequence (DNA): TGTGCCAGCAACGGACAGGGTTCGTATCAGCCCCAGCATTTT. Translation: CASNGQGSYQPQHF.

V and J are TRBV5-6 and TRBJ2-3; TRBD2 might be the D (6 bases). Germline V CDR1 and CDR2: SGHDT, YYEEEE. V lost 3 bases to trimming and J lost 2 bases, with 10 bases between them. The CDR3 totals 14 residues. The CDR3 is CASSSEGLTDTQYF. The CDR3, as DNA: TGTGCCAGCAGCTCGGAGGGCCTCACAGATACGCAGTATTTT.

The chain joins TRBV7-9 to TRBJ1-2; a weak D match, TRBD1 (6 bases). CDR1 is SEHNR, CDR2 FQNEAQ, per germline (reference sequence). V was pared by 3 bases and J by 7 bases, with 9 bases between. The length of the CDR3 is 12 residues. The CDR3, as DNA: TGTGCCAGCAGCTTCTCCAGGGGTGGCTACACCTTC. Translated: CASSFSRGGYTF.

The V gene is TRBV6-5, the J gene TRBJ1-2, with D perhaps TRBD1 (6 bases). V was shortened by 4 bases and J by 2 bases, with 17 bases between the two germline ends. The V gene's germline CDR1 is MNHEY and CDR2 SVGAGI. The CDR3 length is 16 residues. CDR3 sequence: CASSSRQGLVNYGYTF. CDR3 DNA sequence: TGTGCCAGCAGTTCCCGCCAGGGGCTAGTCAACTATGGCTACACCTTC.